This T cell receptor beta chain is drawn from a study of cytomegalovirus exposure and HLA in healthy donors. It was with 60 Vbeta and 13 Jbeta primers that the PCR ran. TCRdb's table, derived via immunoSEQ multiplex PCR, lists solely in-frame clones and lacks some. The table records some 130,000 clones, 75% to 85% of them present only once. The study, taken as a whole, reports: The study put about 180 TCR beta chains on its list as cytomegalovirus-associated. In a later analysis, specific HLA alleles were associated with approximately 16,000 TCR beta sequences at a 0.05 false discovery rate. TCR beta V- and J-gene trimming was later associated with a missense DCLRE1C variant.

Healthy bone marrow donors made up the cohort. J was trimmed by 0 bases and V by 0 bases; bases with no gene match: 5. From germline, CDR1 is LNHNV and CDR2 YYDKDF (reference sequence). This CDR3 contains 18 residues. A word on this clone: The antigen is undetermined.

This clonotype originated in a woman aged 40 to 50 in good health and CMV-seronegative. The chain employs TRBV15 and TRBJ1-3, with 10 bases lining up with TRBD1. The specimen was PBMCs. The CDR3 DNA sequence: TGTGCCACCAGCAGAGAAAGGGACAGGGGCCTCTCTGGAAACACCATATATTTT. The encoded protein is CATSRERDRGLSGNTIYF. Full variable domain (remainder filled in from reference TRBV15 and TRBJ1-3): DAMVIQNPRYQVTQFGKPVTLSCSQTLNHNVMYWYQQKSSQAPKLLFHYYDKDFNNEADTPDNFQSRRPNTSFCFLDIRSPGLGDTAMYLCATSRERDRGLSGNTIYFGEGSWLTVV.